Each of the 15 T cell receptor beta chains below was sequenced from the same sample in a study of CD8+ T cells in alopecia areata (dated by TCRdb to the late 2010s). The method behind the library was the immunoSEQ multiplex PCR assay. To provide template for TCR sequencing, every sample had RNA extracted and reverse transcribed into cDNA. TCRdb re-hosts the immuneACCESS table, in-frame sequences only. Its copies lack some clones; in the studies checked, an unresolved V gene accounts for under half of them, and the cause for the rest is not known. Present in this sample are 110,000 to 150,000 clones, roughly half of which were seen just once. Of the sample, roughly 0.99% falls within the top ten clones. Explained via the paper, the time point label denotes: baseline before oral tofacitinib. Sequences were derived from CD4+ T cells sorted from blood, sampled at week 0. The receptor set was obtained from a human donor with alopecia areata.

This sequence joins TRBV29-1 and TRBJ1-2; D may be TRBD1 (5 bases). There are 17 residues in the CDR3. Per the germline V gene, CDR1 is SQVTM and CDR2 is ANQGSEA. V was cut by 7 bases and J by 0 bases, with 24 bases left in between. The CDR3 sequence is CSAKPQGGDGPNYGYTF. Here the CDR3 DNA reads TGCAGCGCTAAACCTCAGGGTGGGGACGGACCTAACTATGGCTACACCTTC. The full variable domain, with the rest looked up from reference TRBV29-1 and TRBJ1-2, is SAVISQKPSRDICQRGTSLTIQCQVDSQVTMMFWYRQQPGQSLTLIATANQGSEATYESGFVIDKFPISRPNLTFSTLTVSNMSPEDSSIYLCSAKPQGGDGPNYGYTFGSGTRLTVV.

In its sample, this clone was seen a few times. The chain carries TRBV7-2 and TRBJ1-1; 9 nucleotides line up with TRBD1. CDR1 and CDR2 from the germline V gene are SGHTA and FQGNSA. The CDR3 loop spans 17 amino acids. V gave up 5 bases and J gave up 5 bases; unmatched junction bases: 15. CDR3 DNA sequence: TGTGCCAGCAGCCTGCTCCCTCCGGGACAGGGTATTACTGAAGCTTTCTTT. The encoded protein is CASSLLPPGQGITEAFF.

CDR3 in DNA: TGTGCCAGCAGGGATACCTCTGCTGGGGGGACCCAGTACTTC. Protein product: CASRDTSAGGTQYF. This chain uses TRBV2 with TRBJ2-5; perhaps D is TRBD1 or TRBD2 (5 bases each). V lost 6 bases and J lost 7, with 18 bases in between. Germline values: CDR1 SNHLY, CDR2 FYNNEI. The length of the CDR3 is 14 residues.

This sequence joins TRBV11-1 and TRBJ2-1; 7 bases match TRBD2. Trimming cost V 5 bases and J 8 bases; bases outside gene matches: 12. There are 15 residues in the CDR3. Per the germline V gene, CDR1 is SGHAT and CDR2 is FQDESV (reference sequence). CDR3 sequence (DNA): TGTGCCAGCAGCGTTAACAGCGGGGCTGCTTATGAGCAGTTCTTC. It specifies CASSVNSGAAYEQFF. Full variable domain (rest looked up from reference TRBV11-1 and TRBJ2-1): EAEVAQSPRYKITEKSQAVAFWCDPISGHATLYWYRQILGQGPELLVQFQDESVVDDSQLPKDRFSAERLKGVDSTLKIQPAELGDSAMYLCASSVNSGAAYEQFFGPGTRLTVL.

The rearrangement joins TRBV29-1 to TRBJ1-2, with unresolved D. CDR3 length: 13 amino acids. Looked up from germline, CDR1 is SQVTM and CDR2 is ANQGSEA. V was shortened by 4 bases and J by 5 bases, with 14 bases between the two germline ends. This CDR3 is CSVVTKGKYGYTF. In DNA, the CDR3 is TGCAGCGTTGTTACGAAGGGAAAATATGGCTACACCTTC.

The chain uses TRBV30 and TRBJ1-2; TRBD1 matches 10 bases. This CDR3 is 13 amino acids long. J gave up 7 bases and V 3 bases, and 5 bases lay outside the gene matches. CDR1 is GTSNPN, CDR2 SVGIG, per germline (reference sequence). This CDR3 reads CAWRDRGPGGYTF. CDR3 in DNA: TGTGCCTGGAGAGACAGGGGGCCTGGTGGCTACACCTTC.

The chain uses TRBV18 and TRBJ2-5; D unclear. Trimming removed 4 bases from V and 2 bases from J, with 8 bases in between. The length of the CDR3 is 13 residues. Germline loops: CDR1 KGHSH, CDR2 LQKENI. The CDR3 loop reads CASSRHKQETQYF. In nucleotides, the CDR3 is TGTGCCAGCTCACGACACAAACAAGAGACCCAGTACTTC.

CDR3 DNA: TGTGCCAGCTCACCACATCGGGGAAAGGGCCAGCCCCAGCATTTT. This gives the protein CASSPHRGKGQPQHF. The chain carries TRBV18 and TRBJ1-5, with D unresolved. Germline V gene data show CDR1 as KGHSH and CDR2 as LQKENI. The CDR3 is made up of 15 amino acids. Trimming removed 1 base at V and 7 bases at J, with 14 bases between.

The gene calls are TRBV30 and TRBJ2-2, with 7 bases identical to TRBD1. This CDR3 region has 14 residues. CDR1 and CDR2 (germline): GTSNPN, SVGIG (reference sequence). V was pared by 4 bases and J by 7 bases, with 9 bases of the junction left unmatched. The CDR3 protein is CAWKETGFFGELFF. The CDR3 nucleotides are TGTGCCTGGAAGGAGACAGGGTTTTTCGGGGAGCTGTTTTTT.

The chain joins TRBV28 to TRBJ2-1; the D is unclear. Germline CDR1 MDHEN, CDR2 SYDVKM. The CDR3 contains 19 residues. V was shortened by 5 bases and J by 0 bases, with 23 bases between the two germline ends. Here the CDR3 DNA reads TGTGCCAGCAGTCCCATAGCTCATTTACTTGACGGCTCCTACAATGAGCAGTTCTTC. Protein product: CASSPIAHLLDGSYNEQFF.

The table lists this clone with a few counts. This chain links TRBV7-9 with TRBJ2-1; TRBD2 aligns across 12 bases. CDR1 is SEHNR and CDR2 is FQNEAQ in the germline V gene (reference sequence). This CDR3 spans 15 amino acids. With 5 bases clipped from V and 4 bases from J, the junction kept 3 bases outside the gene matches. Written as DNA, the CDR3 is TGTGCCAGCAGCCCAGGGACTAGCGGGTACAATGAGCAGTTCTTC. Its translation: CASSPGTSGYNEQFF.

The chain has TRBV30 and TRBJ1-2; D ambiguous. V was pared by 0 bases and J by 5 bases, with 7 bases between. CDR3 length: 12 residues. Germline CDR1 reads GTSNPN; CDR2 reads SVGIG (reference sequence). The CDR3, as DNA: TGTGCCTGGAGTGTATGGCAGTATGGCTACACCTTC. The encoded protein is CAWSVWQYGYTF.

This clone appeared a few times. The V call is TRBV30, the J call TRBJ2-1, with a possible D match to TRBD2 (5 bases). CDR3 length equals 15 residues. V was shortened by 4 bases and J by 0 bases, with 13 bases between the two germline ends. CDR1 GTSNPN and CDR2 SVGIG come from the germline V gene (reference sequence). DNA of the CDR3: TGTGCCTGGATCCGGGGTGACCCCTCCTACAATGAGCAGTTCTTC. Protein: CAWIRGDPSYNEQFF.

This clone was seen only a few times. V usage is TRBV15 and J usage is TRBJ2-2; TRBD2 aligns across 7 bases. Germline V CDR1 and CDR2: LNHNV, YYDKDF (reference sequence). The CDR3 contains 14 residues. The V gene end was trimmed by 5 bases and the J gene end by 5 bases; junction bases not matched to a gene: 5. CDR3 loop: CATSAGVKTGELFF. In nucleotides, the CDR3 is TGTGCCACCAGCGCGGGAGTCAAGACCGGGGAGCTGTTTTTT.

This chain joins TRBV29-1 and TRBJ1-3; no reliable D call. Germline assignment: CDR1 SQVTM and CDR2 ANQGSEA. The ends were cut back, 5 bases at V and 4 bases at J, with 6 bases in the middle. The CDR3 contains 11 residues. The DNA for the CDR3 is TGCAGCGTTACAGTGGGAAACACCATATATTTT. This gives the protein CSVTVGNTIYF.